Listed below are T cell receptor beta chains from one sample, sequenced in a study of T cells in Graves' hyperthyroidism and ophthalmopathy. MiXCR was run by TCRdb on the multiplex PCR reads, yielding one entry per CDR3 protein. The top ten clones hold 7.5% to 8.5% of a sample with a few hundred thousand distinct CDR3 sequences, approximately 44% of them seen once. Sequencing input: peripheral blood or thyroid tissue (not recorded which). The receptors were sampled from a woman younger than 30 with Graves' hyperthyroidism. The CDR3 runs from the conserved cysteine through the conserved F or W. Fields, in order: D gene, clone size, J gene, V gene, CDR3 protein, CDR3 DNA. The D gene is left open where the match is weak. Not all rows give a size; the values are once, few, many and, for expanded clones, a class.

NA NA TRBJ1-1 TRBV7-8 CASSPDTGGGPPEAFF TGTGCCAGCAGCCCTGACACCGGGGGGGGGCCGCCGGAAGCTTTCTTT
NA NA TRBJ1-2 TRBV5-8 CASREIKEGYGYTF TGTGCCAGCAGGGAGATAAAGGAAGGGTATGGCTACACCTTC
NA many TRBJ1-1 TRBV7-9 CATTGTVGGNTEAFF TGTGCCACCACCGGGACCGTCGGTGGTAACACTGAAGCTTTCTTT
TRBD1 few TRBJ2-1 TRBV20-1 CSPNRGNEQFF TGCAGTCCCAACAGGGGAAATGAGCAGTTCTTC
NA many TRBJ1-6 TRBV5-6 CASSLGTPSYNSPLHF TGTGCCAGCAGCTTGGGAACGCCCTCCTATAATTCACCCCTCCACTTT
TRBD2 NA TRBJ2-1 TRBV15 CATRTSASYNEQFF TGTGCCACCAGGACTAGCGCATCCTACAATGAGCAGTTCTTC
NA NA TRBJ1-2 TRBV2 CASRTQGPFYTF TGTGCCAGCAGAACCCAGGGACCGTTCTACACCTTC
NA NA TRBJ1-1 TRBV25-1 CASSELGANTEAFF TGTGCCAGCAGTGAACTCGGGGCTAACACTGAAGCTTTCTTT
TRBD1 NA TRBJ1-4 TRBV5-4 CASSQRRGAGGTNEKLVF TGTGCCAGCAGTCAGCGTCGGGGGGCAGGGGGAACTAATGAAAAACTGGTTTTT
TRBD1 many TRBJ2-7 TRBV7-9 CASSLEGTGNEQYF TGTGCCAGCAGCTTAGAAGGGACAGGGAACGAGCAGTACTTC
NA once TRBJ2-5 TRBV25-1 CASSVEDSLGTQYF TGTGCCAGCAGTGTCGAGGACAGCCTGGGGACCCAGTACTTC
NA once TRBJ2-3 TRBV9 CASSVETGATDTQYF TGTGCCAGCAGCGTAGAGACGGGAGCCACAGATACGCAGTATTTT
NA NA TRBJ2-2 TRBV10-3 CAISSSQVDAMVGELFF TGTGCCATCAGCAGCTCCCAGGTGGACGCGATGGTCGGGGAGCTGTTTTTT
NA many TRBJ2-7 TRBV27 CASSLLSQVHEQYF TGTGCCAGCAGTTTATTATCCCAGGTCCACGAGCAGTACTTC
TRBD2 few TRBJ2-2 TRBV6-1 CASTLPLAGVTGELFF TGTGCCAGCACCCTCCCGCTAGCGGGAGTCACCGGGGAGCTGTTTTTT
NA many TRBJ1-4 TRBV5-1 CASSLLTGSNEKLFF TGCGCCAGCAGCTTGCTAACAGGGAGTAATGAAAAACTGTTTTTT
NA many TRBJ2-7 TRBV9 CASSGGTLPYEQYF TGTGCCAGCAGCGGAGGGACTTTGCCCTACGAGCAGTACTTC
TRBD1 few TRBJ2-7 TRBV20-1 CSALPGQGANEQYF TGCAGTGCTCTACCGGGACAGGGGGCGAACGAGCAGTACTTC
NA NA TRBJ1-2 TRBV5-1 CAGSWDGRSNYGYTF TGCGCCGGCAGCTGGGACGGGAGGTCGAACTATGGCTACACCTTC
TRBD1 many TRBJ2-2 TRBV24-1 CATSRDSVNGELFF TGTGCCACCAGCCGGGACAGTGTTAACGGGGAGCTGTTTTTT
NA many TRBJ2-7 TRBV14 CASIYRGYEQYF TGTGCCAGCATATATCGGGGTTACGAGCAGTACTTC
NA NA TRBJ1-6 TRBV11-2 CASSLGGTPPHF TGTGCCAGCAGCCTTGGGGGGACACCCCCCCACTTT
NA many TRBJ1-2 TRBV5-1 CASSLSTGTLANYGYTF TGCGCCAGCAGCTTAAGCACAGGGACCCTAGCTAACTATGGCTACACCTTC
NA many TRBJ1-5 TRBV19 CASNNGNQPQHF TGTGCCAGTAATAACGGGAATCAGCCCCAGCATTTT
NA many TRBJ2-7 TRBV7-9 CASSSSGLSSYEQYF TGTGCCAGCAGTTCGAGCGGGTTGAGCTCCTACGAGCAGTACTTC
NA NA TRBJ1-2 TRBV20-1 CSAISDRWEGGYTF TGCAGTGCTATTAGCGACAGGTGGGAGGGGGGCTACACCTTC
TRBD1 NA TRBJ2-7 TRBV20-1 CSARVDREPYEQYF TGCAGTGCTAGAGTGGACAGGGAACCCTACGAGCAGTACTTC
NA NA TRBJ1-1 TRBV4-2 CASSQDFGRNTEAFF TGTGCCAGCAGCCAAGATTTCGGGAGGAACACTGAAGCTTTCTTT
NA many TRBJ1-3 TRBV7-9 CASSSGFSGNTIYF TGTGCCAGCAGCTCGGGTTTCTCTGGAAACACCATATATTTT